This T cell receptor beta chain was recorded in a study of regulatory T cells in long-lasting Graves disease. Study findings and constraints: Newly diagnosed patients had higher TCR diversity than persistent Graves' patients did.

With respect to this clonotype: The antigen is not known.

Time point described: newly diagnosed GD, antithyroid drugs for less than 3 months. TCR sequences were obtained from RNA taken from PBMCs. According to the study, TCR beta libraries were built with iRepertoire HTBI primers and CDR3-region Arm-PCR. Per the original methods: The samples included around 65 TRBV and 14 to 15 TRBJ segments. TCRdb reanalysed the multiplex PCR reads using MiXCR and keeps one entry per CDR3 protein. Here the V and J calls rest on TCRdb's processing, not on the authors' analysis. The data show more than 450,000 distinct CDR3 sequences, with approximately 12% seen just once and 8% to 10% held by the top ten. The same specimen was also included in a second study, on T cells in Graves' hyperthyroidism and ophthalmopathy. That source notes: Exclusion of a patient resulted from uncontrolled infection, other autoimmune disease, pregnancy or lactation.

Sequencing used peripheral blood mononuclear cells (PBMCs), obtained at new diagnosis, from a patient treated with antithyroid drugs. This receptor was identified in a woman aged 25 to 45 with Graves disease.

CDR3 sequence (DNA): TGTGCCAGCAGCCGAGTTGGACTAGCGGGAGTCGAGCAGTACTTC. Amino acid sequence: CASSRVGLAGVEQYF. This rearrangement joins TRBV14 to TRBJ2-7; TRBD2 matches at 13 bases. V dropped 4 bases and J dropped 6; count of bases not matched to a gene: 6. The CDR3 runs 15 residues. The V gene's germline CDR1 is SGHDN and CDR2 FVKESK.